The source of this T cell receptor beta chain is a study of T cell clonality in common variable immunodeficiency. Of note for this clone: Its antigen is unidentified. One end of the junction does not line up with germline, which may come from a read error. The CDR3 end lies 3 residues beyond the end of the read and is filled in from the germline J gene.

Germline lookup yields CDR1 SEHNR and CDR2 FQNEAQ (reference sequence). The CDR3 is made up of 13 amino acids. Reduced serum IgG, IgA and/or IgM plus specific antibody deficiency defined CVID. Study findings and constraints: Fewer deletions and N-nucleotide insertions were reportedly seen in common variable immunodeficiency TCR beta sequences.

The repertoire was sequenced with immunoSEQ multiplex PCR; TCRdb's copy has only in-frame clones and lacks some. The specimen has around 42,000 clones, none found just once. This TCR came from a human donor with common variable immunodeficiency. The gene calls are TRBV7-9 and TRBJ2-5, with D unresolved. The sample consisted of peripheral blood mononuclear cells. The sequenced CDR3 bases are TGTTCCAGCAGCTTAGGCGGACAAGAGACC. Translated, it gives CSSSLGGQET. The whole CDR3 protein reads CSSSLGGQETQYF.